This T cell receptor (beta chain) originates from a study of response to subunit inactivated influenza vaccine. Findings of the study overall: The authors suggested that every seasonal influenza vaccination recruits few new T cells.

V was pared by 0 bases and J by 3 bases, with 8 bases of the junction left unmatched. The CDR3 has 18 amino acids. Per germline, CDR1 SGHVS and CDR2 FQNEAQ. With respect to this clonotype: Its antigen is unknown.

TCRdb re-analysed the RT-PCR reads in MiXCR, keeping a single row per CDR3 protein. The sample includes 400,000 to 650,000 distinct CDR3 sequences, 6% to 9% of them seen just once. The chain has TRBV7-8 and TRBJ2-3; 11 bases match TRBD2. Sequencing used PBMCs from blood, obtained roughly 24 months after vaccination. The TCR originated in a man aged 50 to 69 who received an inactivated influenza vaccine. CDR3 nucleotide sequence: TGTGCCAGCAGCTTAGCGGGCGGAACTAGCGGGAGAACAGATACGCAGTATTTT. Translating gives CASSLAGGTSGRTDTQYF.